This T cell receptor beta chain emerged from a study of cytomegalovirus exposure and HLA in healthy donors. CDR1 is ENHRY and CDR2 is SYGVKD in the germline V gene. V was clipped by 2 bases and J by 3 bases; unmatched bases: 10. The length of the CDR3 is 17 residues. Healthy people donating bone marrow made up the donors. Amplification used 60 Vbeta primers and 13 Jbeta primers. Per the study methods: The count from a later analysis was about 80 million unique TCR beta chains, around 10 million of them shared. Sequenced by immunoSEQ multiplex PCR; TCRdb stores in-frame clones only, minus some. V and J calls and clone size are copied from that table; D and trimming were computed from the DNA. Of under 200,000 clones listed, about 86% were seen once; the top ten hold almost 2%. General study findings and limits: Later on, a genetic analysis was performed. It linked a missense variant in DCLRE1C with V- and J-gene trimming of TCR beta. In all likelihood, a cluster of highly shared sequence variants was a sequencing artifact.

Note on this clone: Its antigen is not known.

This chain uses TRBV10-3 with TRBJ2-3, with 8 bases matching TRBD2. The TCR sequence derives from a woman younger than 35 in good health and CMV-seronegative. Sequenced: PBMCs. Here the CDR3 DNA reads TGTGCCATCAGTGAGCTAGGTACTAGCGGACAAACAGATACGCAGTATTTT. Its translation: CAISELGTSGQTDTQYF.